This TCR beta chain was identified during a study of blood T cell repertoires in COVID-19. Seattle cases were enrolled at active infection and followed longitudinally. The CDR3 runs 13 residues. In germline, CDR1 is LNHDA, CDR2 SQIVND (reference sequence). The ends were cut back, 3 bases at V and 2 bases at J, with 7 bases in the middle. In this sample, this clone turned up a few times. Distinct nucleotide sequences in the sample also encode this CDR3. The assay was immunoSEQ multiplex PCR, and TCRdb's table has in-frame clones only and misses some. In the table there are about 230,000 clones, roughly 85% of which are singletons.

The sequenced sample consisted of peripheral blood. The chain has TRBV19 and TRBJ1-1; no clear D. The clonotype comes from a man over 45 with COVID-19, enrolled during active disease. For the CDR3, the DNA is TGTGCCAGTAGTATGGGCCGCAACACTGAAGCTTTCTTT. This encodes CASSMGRNTEAFF. Full variable domain (missing parts from reference TRBV19 and TRBJ1-1): DGGITQSPKYLFRKEGQNVTLSCEQNLNHDAMYWYRQDPGQGLRLIYYSQIVNDFQKGDIAEGYSVSREKKESFPLTVTSAQKNPTAFYLCASSMGRNTEAFFGQGTRLTVV.